These T cell receptor beta chains were read from a single sample in a study of T-cell memory formation after mild COVID-19. TCRdb re-derived calls from the 5' RACE reads in MiXCR, one entry per CDR3 protein. There are approximately 300,000 distinct CDR3 sequences in the sample; 15% to 20% occur only once, and about 21% lies in the top ten. The specimen sequenced was PBMCs or a T cell subset sorted from them (not recorded which). These receptors came from a man aged 18-30 years who had mild COVID-19 (a few samples of this study predate the infection). Cell type and time point are not known. Each CDR3 is given with its conserved first and last residue. A D gene is named only where the DNA matches it firmly. Clone size is given for some rows only: seen once, a few or many times, or a class if the clone is expanded.

j_call clone_size d_call v_call cdr3_nt cdr3_aa
TRBJ2-3 - TRBD2 TRBV2 TGTGCCAGCAGTGCCCGGGGACTAGAGTTCACAGATACGCAGTATTTT CASSARGLEFTDTQYF
TRBJ1-2 - TRBD1 TRBV5-1 TGCGCCAGCAGTTCAGGGGGCGCGAACTATGGCTACACCTTC CASSSGGANYGYTF
TRBJ2-1 few - TRBV20-1 TGCAGTGCTAGAGATCGGGGTGGCGCGTACAATGAGCAGTTCTTC CSARDRGGAYNEQFF
TRBJ1-3 - - TRBV9 TGTGCCAGCAGCGGCCCGGTTGGAAACACCATATATTTT CASSGPVGNTIYF
TRBJ1-2 - TRBD1 TRBV4-1 TGCGCCAGCAGCCAGGGGGCGGCGCGGGACAGGAGAAATTATGGCTACACCTTC CASSQGAARDRRNYGYTF
TRBJ1-2 few TRBD1 TRBV15 TGTGCCACCAGTACCCGGACAGGGGACGCCCGGGGCTATGGCTACACCTTC CATSTRTGDARGYGYTF
TRBJ2-7 - - TRBV7-3 TGTGCCAGCAGCGCCGGGACAAACTCCTACGAGCAGTACTTC CASSAGTNSYEQYF
TRBJ2-3 - TRBD2 TRBV12-3/TRBV12-4 TGTGCCAGCAGTTTAGCGTCAGCGGGGGGGCCGGGAGATACGCAGTATTTT CASSLASAGGPGDTQYF
TRBJ1-1 - TRBD1 TRBV5-1 TGCGCCAGCAGCTCGCGACAGGGAAGCACTGAAGCTTTCTTT CASSSRQGSTEAFF
TRBJ2-7 few - TRBV5-1 TGCGCCAGCAGCTTGGAGGCAGCGAGCTCCTACGAGCAGTACTTC CASSLEAASSYEQYF
TRBJ2-3 few - TRBV6-6 TGTGCCAGCAGTTACTTGCCCAGGACAGATACGCAGTATTTT CASSYLPRTDTQYF
TRBJ2-2 - TRBD1 TRBV2 TGTGCCAGCAGCGATGACAGGGGTTTAACCGGGGAGCTGTTTTTT CASSDDRGLTGELFF
TRBJ2-5 - TRBD2 TRBV5-1 TGCGCCAGCAGCTTGGCCTCGCGGACTAGAATGGATGGGACCCAGTACTTC CASSLASRTRMDGTQYF
TRBJ1-2 - TRBD1 TRBV18 TGTGCCAGCCTCTCGGGACAGGGAATTGGCTACACCTTC CASLSGQGIGYTF
TRBJ2-1 - TRBD1 TRBV5-1 TGCGCCAGCACCGGGACAGGGGCTTACAATGAGCAGTTCTTC CASTGTGAYNEQFF
TRBJ2-7 - - TRBV24-1 TGTGCCACCCTCGGCGCGCCCTACGAGCAGTACTTC CATLGAPYEQYF
TRBJ1-1 few - TRBV29-1 TGCAGCGTTGCGGCTCCCATGAACACTGAAGCTTTCTTT CSVAAPMNTEAFF
TRBJ2-5 - - TRBV5-1 TGCGCCAGCAGCTTGGATGTGGGCCAGACCCAGTACTTC CASSLDVGQTQYF
TRBJ2-1 many TRBD2 TRBV24-1 TGTGCCACCAGTGATTCGGCTAGCGGGAACAATGAGCAGTTCTTC CATSDSASGNNEQFF
TRBJ2-2 - TRBD1 TRBV18 TGTGCCAGCTCACCACGACAGGGGGTGGACACCGGGGAGCTGTTTTTT CASSPRQGVDTGELFF
TRBJ2-3 - TRBD2 TRBV2 TGTGCCAACGCGGGACTAGCGGGCACAGATACGCAGTATTTT CANAGLAGTDTQYF
TRBJ2-1 - TRBD2 TRBV10-3 TGTGCCATCAGGGCTAGCGGGGGGGCGAATGAGCAGTTCTTC CAIRASGGANEQFF
TRBJ2-2 few TRBD1 TRBV24-1 TGTGCCACCAGAGGAACCCGACAGGGGATCAACGGGGAGCTGTTTTTT CATRGTRQGINGELFF
TRBJ1-5 few - TRBV2 TGTGCCAGCTTGTCGTCAGGCGAGAATCAGCCCCAGCATTTT CASLSSGENQPQHF
TRBJ2-1 few - TRBV4-1 TGCGCCAGCAGCCAGTCGGGTGCAGGGTGGAACAATGAGCAGTTCTTC CASSQSGAGWNNEQFF
TRBJ2-5 - - TRBV21-1 TGTGCCAGCAGCAAAGGGGGGGCGGAAGAGACCCAGTACTTC CASSKGGAEETQYF
TRBJ2-1 - - TRBV5-1 TGCGCCAGCAGCCCCGAACCCGGGTACAATGAGCAGTTCTTC CASSPEPGYNEQFF
TRBJ1-5 - - TRBV7-8 TGTGCCAGCAGCCGTTGGGGAGGGCACAGCAATCAGCCCCAGCATTTT CASSRWGGHSNQPQHF
TRBJ2-5 few - TRBV12-3/TRBV12-4 TGTGCCAGCAGTTCAGGGACGTGGACCCAGTACTTC CASSSGTWTQYF
TRBJ2-6 - TRBD1 TRBV5-1 TGCGCCACCAGAACGACAGGGTCTGGGGCCAACGTCCTGACTTTC CATRTTGSGANVLTF
TRBJ2-3 - - TRBV5-1 TGCGCCAGCAGCTTGGGTGGGGACTTCACAGATACGCAGTATTTT CASSLGGDFTDTQYF
TRBJ1-2 few - TRBV14 TGTGCCAGCAGCCATACTCTCGGGGGATCCAGTTATGGCTACACCTTC CASSHTLGGSSYGYTF
TRBJ2-2 - - TRBV10-3 TGTGCCATCAGTCCGTCGGGGAACACCGGGGAGCTGTTTTTT CAISPSGNTGELFF
TRBJ1-5 - TRBD1 TRBV7-2 TGTGCCAGCAGCCTGGCCGGACAGGGCAATCAGCCCCAGCATTTT CASSLAGQGNQPQHF
TRBJ1-1 - - TRBV6-1 TGTGCCAGCAGTGGGACAGTCCTCTTGAACACTGAAGCTTTCTTT CASSGTVLLNTEAFF
TRBJ2-7 few - TRBV20-1 TGCAGTGCTACCGGGCCGGCCGTTTACGAGCAGTACTTC CSATGPAVYEQYF
TRBJ1-4 many TRBD1 TRBV4-2 TGTGCCAGCAGCCAAGGCTCCGGGACAGTTAATGAAAAACTGTTTTTT CASSQGSGTVNEKLFF
TRBJ1-1 few - TRBV6-6 TGTGCCGTGTTCAGGGGCATGAACACTGAAGCTTTCTTT CAVFRGMNTEAFF
TRBJ2-3 - - TRBV21-1 TGTGCCAGCAGCCCACCACCCCTCCGGGACAGCTTACTCACAGATACGCAGTATTTT CASSPPPLRDSLLTDTQYF
TRBJ2-7 - - TRBV6-6 TGTGCCAGCACCCCGGAGGGGGGCTACGAGCAGTACTTC CASTPEGGYEQYF
TRBJ1-2 few - TRBV12-3/TRBV12-4 TGTGCCAGCAGTTTTGGGGCAGCTCTTTCCTTACAGGGCTACACCTTC CASSFGAALSLQGYTF
TRBJ2-3 many - TRBV3-1 TGTGCCAGCAGGGAGCAGTATTTT CASREQYF
TRBJ1-1 - - TRBV12-3/TRBV12-4 TGTGCCAGCAGTTCATTGGCTGAAGCTTTCTTT CASSSLAEAFF
TRBJ1-4 - TRBD1 TRBV27 TGTGCCAGCAGTAGAACAGCCGGGACAGGGGGAGAAAAACTGTTTTTT CASSRTAGTGGEKLFF
TRBJ2-6 few - TRBV29-1 TGCAGCGTTGATGGGGTCGGGACTGGGAACTCTGGGGCCAACGTCCTGACTTTC CSVDGVGTGNSGANVLTF
TRBJ2-3 few TRBD2 TRBV7-2 TGTGCCAGCAGCGACAGACGGCGGGGGAGCACAGATACGCAGTATTTT CASSDRRRGSTDTQYF
TRBJ1-2 - TRBD1 TRBV5-1 TGCGCCAGCAGCAACGGACAGGGGGGAGGCTACACCTTC CASSNGQGGGYTF
TRBJ2-5 many TRBD1 TRBV7-2 TGTGCCAGCAGCGCCCAAACGCAGGGGGCAGGAGAGACCCAGTACTTC CASSAQTQGAGETQYF
TRBJ2-1 few - TRBV11-3 TGTGCCAGCAGCCGCGGGACAGACGAATACAATGAGCAGTTCTTC CASSRGTDEYNEQFF
TRBJ2-5 - - TRBV7-9 TGTGCCAGCAGCCCAGGGGCGGGTTACCAAGAGACCCAGTACTTC CASSPGAGYQETQYF
TRBJ2-3 few - TRBV6-5 TGTGCCAGCAGTTACTCGTCGTACGGCGAGGGGGGTACGCAGTATTTT CASSYSSYGEGGTQYF
TRBJ2-5 - - TRBV7-9 TGTGCCAGCAGCTACGGCGTCCAAGAGACCCAGTACTTC CASSYGVQETQYF
TRBJ2-5 - - TRBV5-1 TGCGCCAGCAGCTCGATGGGCCAAAAAGAGACCCAGTACTTC CASSSMGQKETQYF
TRBJ2-4 few TRBD1 TRBV5-6 TGTGCCAGCAGCGACCGGGACAGCAAAAACATTCAGTACTTC CASSDRDSKNIQYF
TRBJ2-3 - - TRBV7-8 TGTGCCAGCAGCTCCCTCTACCGGGACATGAATACGCAGTATTTT CASSSLYRDMNTQYF
TRBJ1-2 - - TRBV12-3/TRBV12-4 TGTGCCAGCAGTTGGGGGATCTACTATGGCTACACCTTC CASSWGIYYGYTF